One sample yielded the 8 T cell receptor beta chains listed below, sequenced in a study of T cell responses to AZD1222 COVID-19 vaccine. Clones were read by immunoSEQ multiplex PCR, and TCRdb kept only the in-frame ones, dropping some. The table has more than 150,000 clones, about nine tenths seen once; the top ten hold under 6.5%. Sequenced material: peripheral blood, taken on day 0 of AZD1222 vaccination. All receptors come from an adult in good health.

J is TRBJ2-7 and V is TRBV15, with D possibly TRBD1 on 5 matching bases. V was shortened by 0 bases and J by 5 bases, with 8 bases between the two germline ends. The CDR3 has 13 residues. Germline V gives CDR1 LNHNV, CDR2 YYDKDF (reference sequence). In DNA form, the CDR3 reads TGTGCCACCAGCAGAGAAGGGGCTCACGAGCAGTACTTC. It translates to CATSREGAHEQYF.

V and J are TRBV5-4 and TRBJ2-5; D is perhaps TRBD1 (5 bases). This CDR3 comprises 12 residues. From germline, CDR1 is SGHNT and CDR2 YYREEE (reference sequence). V was pared by 3 bases and J by 9 bases, with 12 bases between. The CDR3 region has the DNA TGTGCCAGCAGCTGGGGCAGGGCGGCCCAGTACTTC. Its translation is CASSWGRAAQYF.

This clone was seen once. The CDR3: CASSLGWGSLYYGYTF. As DNA, the CDR3 is TGTGCCAGCAGTTTGGGCTGGGGGTCTCTGTACTATGGCTACACCTTC. The V and J genes are TRBV27 and TRBJ1-2; D is possibly TRBD1 (5 bases). Between the trimmed V and J ends, which lost 3 bases and 3 bases, there was a span of 17 bases. Looked up from germline, CDR1 is MNHEY and CDR2 is SMNVEV (reference sequence). The CDR3 extends over 16 amino acids.

The chain couples TRBV5-1 to TRBJ1-6; 8 bases align to TRBD1. Germline lookup yields CDR1 SGHRS and CDR2 YFSETQ. Trimming removed 4 bases from V and 2 bases from J; junction bases left unmatched: 8. This CDR3 is built from 17 residues. CDR3 amino acids: CASSLRDRTAYNSPLHF. Here the CDR3 DNA reads TGCGCCAGCAGCCTTAGGGACAGGACGGCCTATAATTCACCCCTCCACTTT.

The chain joins TRBV5-1 to TRBJ2-7; D gene uncertain. The V and J ends lost 3 bases and 4 bases respectively, with 5 bases between them. The CDR3 extends over 11 amino acids. The germline CDR1 and CDR2 sequences are SGHRS and YFSETQ. This chain's CDR3 is CASSSDYEQYF. CDR3 nucleotides: TGCGCCAGCAGCTCCGATTACGAGCAGTACTTC.

The chain recombines TRBV13 with TRBJ1-3; TRBD1 might be the D (5 bases). The CDR3 has 15 residues. V was clipped by 3 bases and J by 0 bases, with 9 bases between them. The germline V gene encodes CDR1 PRHDT and CDR2 FYEKMQ (reference sequence). The CDR3 nucleotides read TGTGCCAGCAGCTTGGGACCGGTCTCTGGAAACACCATATATTTT. It yields the protein CASSLGPVSGNTIYF.

The J gene is TRBJ2-5, the V gene TRBV7-2, with D tentatively TRBD1 (5 bases). The CDR3 runs 16 residues. Germline V lookup: CDR1 SGHTA, CDR2 FQGNSA. Trimming removed 1 base from V and 1 base from J, with 13 bases in between. CDR3 sequence (DNA): TGTGCCAGCAGCTTAGTGGCAGGGCCTCTCCAAGAGACCCAGTACTTC. This encodes CASSLVAGPLQETQYF.

The V and J genes are TRBV28 and TRBJ1-4; maybe TRBD1 (6 bases). This CDR3 is 14 amino acids long. Germline V lookup: CDR1 MDHEN, CDR2 SYDVKM. Trimming removed 4 bases at V and 7 bases at J, with 13 bases between. The CDR3 DNA is TGTGCCAGCAGTTCCGGAGACAGGAGTGAAAAACTGTTTTTT. It is translated as CASSSGDRSEKLFF.